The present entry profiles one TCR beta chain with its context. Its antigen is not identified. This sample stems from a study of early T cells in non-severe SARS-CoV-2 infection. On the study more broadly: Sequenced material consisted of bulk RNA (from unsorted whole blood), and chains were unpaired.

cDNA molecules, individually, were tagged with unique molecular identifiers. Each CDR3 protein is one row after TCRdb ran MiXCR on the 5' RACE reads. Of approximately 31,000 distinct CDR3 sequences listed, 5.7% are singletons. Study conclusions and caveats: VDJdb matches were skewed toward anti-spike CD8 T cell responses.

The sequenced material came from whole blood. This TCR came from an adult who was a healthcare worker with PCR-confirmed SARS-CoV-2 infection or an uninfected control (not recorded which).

CDR3 nucleotides: TGTGCCAGCAGCTTAGCGCAGGAGGGCACCGGGGAGCTGTTTTTT. Encoded protein: CASSLAQEGTGELFF. The rearrangement joins TRBV7-6 to TRBJ2-2, with a possible D match to TRBD2 (6 bases). V lost 0 bases, J lost 4 bases, and 9 bases lay in between. The CDR3 runs to 15 residues. CDR1 and CDR2 (germline): SGHVS, FNYEAQ.